The clone carrying this T cell receptor (beta chain) occurred a few times. The antigen is undetermined. PCR was performed using 60 Vbeta and 13 Jbeta primers. Only in-frame clones appear in the TCRdb table, and some are missing; sequencing was by immunoSEQ multiplex PCR. This sample has 110,000 or so clones, with 74% found just once. This specimen comes from a study of cytomegalovirus exposure and HLA in healthy donors. V lost 3 bases to trimming and J lost 3 bases; unmatched junction nucleotides: 7. The CDR3 runs to 17 residues. Germline CDR1 and CDR2: MNHNS and SASEGT. Broader study findings: The productive fraction for most TCR beta V segments was about 90% or about 30% in an earlier analysis.

The study sampled nominally healthy donors, though unrecorded immune exposures were likely. The clonotype was recovered from a woman in her 40s in good health and CMV-seropositive. The material sequenced was PBMCs. V gene TRBV6-1 combines with J gene TRBJ2-3; 12 bases fit TRBD2. This CDR3 reads CASSDRLAGVRTDTQYF. In DNA, the CDR3 is TGTGCCAGCAGTGACCGACTAGCGGGAGTGAGGACAGATACGCAGTATTTT.